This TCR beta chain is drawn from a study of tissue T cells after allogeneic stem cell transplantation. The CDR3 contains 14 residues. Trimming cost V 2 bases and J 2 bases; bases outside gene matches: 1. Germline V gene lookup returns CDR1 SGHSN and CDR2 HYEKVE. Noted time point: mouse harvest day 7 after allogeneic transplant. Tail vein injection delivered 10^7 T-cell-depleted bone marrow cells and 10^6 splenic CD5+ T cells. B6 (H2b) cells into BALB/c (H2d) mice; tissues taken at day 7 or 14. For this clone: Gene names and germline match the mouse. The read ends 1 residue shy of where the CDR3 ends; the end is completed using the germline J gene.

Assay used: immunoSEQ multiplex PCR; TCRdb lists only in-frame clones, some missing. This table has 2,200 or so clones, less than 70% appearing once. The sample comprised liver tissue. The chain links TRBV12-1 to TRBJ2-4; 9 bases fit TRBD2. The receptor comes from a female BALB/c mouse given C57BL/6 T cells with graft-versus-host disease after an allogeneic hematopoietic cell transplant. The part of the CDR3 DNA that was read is TGTGCCAGCTCTCGGGACTGGGTTCAAAACACCTTGTAC. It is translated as CASSRDWVQNTLY. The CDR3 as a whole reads CASSRDWVQNTLYF.